Reported below is one TCR beta chain. This specimen comes from a study of blood T cell repertoires in COVID-19. Study information: The origin of the acute and convalescent COVID-19 samples was the United States, Italy and Spain.

Clones were read by immunoSEQ multiplex PCR, and TCRdb kept only the in-frame ones, dropping some. The table records 120,000 or so clones, under 80% of them present only once. The sample comprised peripheral blood. The sequence was collected from a man aged 45 to 65 with acute or convalescent COVID-19.

The CDR3 sequence: CATSDLLFAGTDTQYF. CDR3 nucleotides: TGTGCCACCAGTGATTTGCTCTTCGCGGGCACAGATACGCAGTATTTT. The gene calls are TRBV24-1 and TRBJ2-3, with D unresolved. The germline V gene encodes CDR1 KGHDR and CDR2 SFDVKD. The CDR3 runs to 16 residues. The V end was cut by 0 bases, the J end by 1 base, with 10 bases between.